This entry is about one T cell receptor beta chain. A much larger clone sits a single nucleotide away, making a read error possible. As the CDR3 is not closed by the conserved phenylalanine or tryptophan, this likely results from a read error. This sample was included in a study of early T cells in non-severe SARS-CoV-2 infection. CDR1 and CDR2 (germline): DFQATT, SNEGSKA (reference sequence). J was trimmed by 3 bases and V by 5 bases; bases with no gene match: 3. CDR3 size: 12 residues. MiXCR, applied by TCRdb to the 5' RACE reads, yields one record per CDR3 protein. Found here are about 73,000 distinct CDR3 sequences, about an eighth of them singletons; the top ten hold more than 12%.

The V and J genes are TRBV20-1 and TRBJ1-2, with 7 bases that match TRBD1. The sequence came from an adult who was a healthcare worker with PCR-confirmed SARS-CoV-2 infection or an uninfected control (not recorded which). Sequencing was performed on whole blood. CDR3 nucleotides: TGCAGTGCTTATCAGGGGGACTATGGCTACACCTTG. It translates to CSAYQGDYGYTL.